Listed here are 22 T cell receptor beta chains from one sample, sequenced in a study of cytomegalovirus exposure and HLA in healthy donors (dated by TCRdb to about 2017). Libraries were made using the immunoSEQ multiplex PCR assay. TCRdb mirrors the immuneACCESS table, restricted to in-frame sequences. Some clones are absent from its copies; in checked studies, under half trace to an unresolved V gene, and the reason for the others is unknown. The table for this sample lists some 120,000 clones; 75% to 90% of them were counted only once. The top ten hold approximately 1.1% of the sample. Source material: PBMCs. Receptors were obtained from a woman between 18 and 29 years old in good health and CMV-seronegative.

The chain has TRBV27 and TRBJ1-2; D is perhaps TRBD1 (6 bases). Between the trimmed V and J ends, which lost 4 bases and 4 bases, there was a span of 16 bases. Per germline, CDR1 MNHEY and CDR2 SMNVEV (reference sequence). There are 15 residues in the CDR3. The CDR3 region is CASSSGLTGPYGYTF. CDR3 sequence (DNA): TGTGCCAGCAGTTCCGGCTTAACAGGGCCCTATGGCTACACCTTC.

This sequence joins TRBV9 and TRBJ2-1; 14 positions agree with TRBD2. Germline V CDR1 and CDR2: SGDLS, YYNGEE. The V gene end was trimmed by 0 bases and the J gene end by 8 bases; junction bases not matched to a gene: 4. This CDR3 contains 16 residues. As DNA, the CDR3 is TGTGCCAGCAGCGTAGCGGGACTAGCGGGAGACGATGAGCAGTTCTTC. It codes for CASSVAGLAGDDEQFF.

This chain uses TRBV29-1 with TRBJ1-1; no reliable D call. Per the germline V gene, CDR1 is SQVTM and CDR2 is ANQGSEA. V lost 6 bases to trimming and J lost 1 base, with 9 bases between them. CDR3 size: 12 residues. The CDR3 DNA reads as TGCAGCGTGTCTGCGGAGAACACTGAAGCTTTCTTT. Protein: CSVSAENTEAFF.

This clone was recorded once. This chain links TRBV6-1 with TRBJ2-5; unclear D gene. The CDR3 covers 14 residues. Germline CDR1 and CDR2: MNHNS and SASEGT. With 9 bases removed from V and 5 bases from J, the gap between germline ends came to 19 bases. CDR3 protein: CARRNPLFGETQYF. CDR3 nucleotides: TGTGCCAGGAGAAACCCGCTGTTCGGGGAGACCCAGTACTTC.

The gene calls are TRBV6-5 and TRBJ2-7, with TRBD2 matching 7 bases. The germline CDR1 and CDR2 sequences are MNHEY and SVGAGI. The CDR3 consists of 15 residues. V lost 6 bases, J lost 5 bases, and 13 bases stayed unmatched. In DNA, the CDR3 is TGTGCCAGCAGCAAAGGGACTACATTCTTAAACGAGCAGTACTTC. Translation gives CASSKGTTFLNEQYF.

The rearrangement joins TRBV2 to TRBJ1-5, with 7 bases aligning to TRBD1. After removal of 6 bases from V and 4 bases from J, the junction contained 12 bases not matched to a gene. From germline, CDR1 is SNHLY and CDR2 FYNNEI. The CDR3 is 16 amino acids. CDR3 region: CASSPPGTAFNQPQHF. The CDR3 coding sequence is TGTGCCAGCAGCCCGCCCGGGACAGCTTTTAATCAGCCCCAGCATTTT.

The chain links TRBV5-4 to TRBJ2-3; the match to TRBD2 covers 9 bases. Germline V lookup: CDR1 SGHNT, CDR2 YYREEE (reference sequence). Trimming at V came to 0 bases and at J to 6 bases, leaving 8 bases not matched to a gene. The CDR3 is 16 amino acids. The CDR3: CASSLGGLAAVDTQYF. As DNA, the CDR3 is TGTGCCAGCAGCTTGGGGGGACTAGCCGCCGTCGATACGCAGTATTTT. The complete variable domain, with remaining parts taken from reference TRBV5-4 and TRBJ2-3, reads ETGVTQSPTHLIKTRGQQVTLRCSSQSGHNTVSWYQQALGQGPQFIFQYYREEENGRGNFPPRFSGLQFPNYSSELNVNALELDDSALYLCASSLGGLAAVDTQYFGPGTRLTVL.

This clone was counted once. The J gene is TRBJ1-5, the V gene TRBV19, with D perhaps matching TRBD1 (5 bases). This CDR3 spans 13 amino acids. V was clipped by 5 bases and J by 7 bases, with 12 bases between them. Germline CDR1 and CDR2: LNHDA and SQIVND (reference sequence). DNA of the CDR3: TGTGCCAGTAGTTTACAGGACGCCCAGCCCCAGCATTTT. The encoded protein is CASSLQDAQPQHF.

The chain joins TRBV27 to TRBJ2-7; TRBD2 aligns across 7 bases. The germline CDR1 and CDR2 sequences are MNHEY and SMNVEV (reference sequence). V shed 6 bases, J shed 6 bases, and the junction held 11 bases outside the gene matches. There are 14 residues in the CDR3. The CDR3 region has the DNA TGTGCCAGCAGCCTGGGAGGGCGGTCGGTCGAGCAGTACGTC. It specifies CASSLGGRSVEQYV.

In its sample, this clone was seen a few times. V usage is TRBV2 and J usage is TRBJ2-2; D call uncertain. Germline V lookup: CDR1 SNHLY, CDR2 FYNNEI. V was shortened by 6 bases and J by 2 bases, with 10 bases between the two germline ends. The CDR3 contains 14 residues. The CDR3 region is CASSAGSNTGELFF. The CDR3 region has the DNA TGTGCCAGCAGCGCCGGGTCTAACACCGGGGAGCTGTTTTTT. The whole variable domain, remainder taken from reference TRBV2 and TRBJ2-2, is EPEVTQTPSHQVTQMGQEVILRCVPISNHLYFYWYRQILGQKVEFLVSFYNNEISEKSEIFDDQFSVERPDGSNFTLKIRSTKLEDSAMYFCASSAGSNTGELFFGEGSRLTVL.

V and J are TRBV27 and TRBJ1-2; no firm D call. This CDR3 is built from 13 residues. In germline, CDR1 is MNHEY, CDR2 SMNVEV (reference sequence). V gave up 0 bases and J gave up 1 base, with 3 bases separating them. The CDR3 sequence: CASSLSYNYGYTF. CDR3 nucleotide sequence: TGTGCCAGCAGTTTATCATATAACTATGGCTACACCTTC.

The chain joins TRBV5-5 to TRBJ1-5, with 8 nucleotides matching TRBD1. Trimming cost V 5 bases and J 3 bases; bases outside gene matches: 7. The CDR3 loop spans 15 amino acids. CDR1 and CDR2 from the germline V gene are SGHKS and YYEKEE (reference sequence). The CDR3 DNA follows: TGTGCCAGCAGACTGACAGGGGCCATCAATCAGCCCCAGCATTTT. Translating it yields CASRLTGAINQPQHF.

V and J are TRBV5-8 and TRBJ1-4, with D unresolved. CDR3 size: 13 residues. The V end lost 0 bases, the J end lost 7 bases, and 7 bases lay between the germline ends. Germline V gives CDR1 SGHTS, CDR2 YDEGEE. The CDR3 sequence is CASSLGSGEKLFF. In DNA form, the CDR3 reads TGTGCCAGCAGCTTGGGGTCGGGTGAAAAACTGTTTTTT.

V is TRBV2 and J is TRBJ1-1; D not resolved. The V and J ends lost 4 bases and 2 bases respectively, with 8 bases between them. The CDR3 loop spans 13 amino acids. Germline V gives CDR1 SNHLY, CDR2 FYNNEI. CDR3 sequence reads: CASSVSGNTEAFF. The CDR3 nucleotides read TGTGCCAGCAGTGTTTCGGGAAACACTGAAGCTTTCTTT.

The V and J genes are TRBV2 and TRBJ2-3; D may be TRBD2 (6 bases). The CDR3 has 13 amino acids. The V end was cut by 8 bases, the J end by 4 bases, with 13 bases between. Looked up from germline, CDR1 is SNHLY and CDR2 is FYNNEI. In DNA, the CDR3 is TGTGCCAGCGAGGTAGCGGAGGCAGATACGCAGTATTTT. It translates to CASEVAEADTQYF. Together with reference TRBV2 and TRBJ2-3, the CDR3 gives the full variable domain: EPEVTQTPSHQVTQMGQEVILRCVPISNHLYFYWYRQILGQKVEFLVSFYNNEISEKSEIFDDQFSVERPDGSNFTLKIRSTKLEDSAMYFCASEVAEADTQYFGPGTRLTVL.

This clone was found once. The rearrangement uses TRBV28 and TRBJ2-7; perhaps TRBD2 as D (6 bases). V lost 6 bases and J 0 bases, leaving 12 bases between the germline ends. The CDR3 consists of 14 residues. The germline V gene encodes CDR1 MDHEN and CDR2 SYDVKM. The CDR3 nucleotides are TGTGCCAGCAGCCGAGGAGGGGCCTCCTACGAGCAGTACGTC. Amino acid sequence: CASSRGGASYEQYV.

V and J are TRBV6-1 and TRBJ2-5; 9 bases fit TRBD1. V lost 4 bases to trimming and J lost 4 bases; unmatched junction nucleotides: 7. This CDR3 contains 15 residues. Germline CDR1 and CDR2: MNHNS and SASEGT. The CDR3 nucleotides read TGTGCCAGCAGTGCGCGCGGACAGGGGCGAGAGACCCAGTACTTC. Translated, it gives CASSARGQGRETQYF.

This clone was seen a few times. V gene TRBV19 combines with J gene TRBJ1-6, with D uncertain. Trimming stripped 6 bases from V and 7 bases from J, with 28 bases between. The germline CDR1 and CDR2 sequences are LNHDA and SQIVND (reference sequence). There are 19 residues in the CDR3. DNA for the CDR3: TGTGCCAGTAGCTTTAGACTCATAGACCGAAGGAGGCTAAATTCACCCCTCCACTTT. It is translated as CASSFRLIDRRRLNSPLHF.

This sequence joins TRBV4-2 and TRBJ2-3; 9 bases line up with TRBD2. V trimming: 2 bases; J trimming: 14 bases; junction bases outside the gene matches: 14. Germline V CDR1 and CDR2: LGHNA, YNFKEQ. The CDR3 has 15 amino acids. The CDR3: CASSQPTSGSSPRYF. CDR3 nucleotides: TGTGCCAGCAGCCAACCCACTAGCGGGTCCTCGCCCCGGTATTTT.

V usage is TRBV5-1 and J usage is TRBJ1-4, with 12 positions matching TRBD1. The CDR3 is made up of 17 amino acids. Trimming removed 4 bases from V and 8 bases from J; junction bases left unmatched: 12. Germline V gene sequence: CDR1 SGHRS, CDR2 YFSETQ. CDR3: CASSPGTGGTVGEKLFF. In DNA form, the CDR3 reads TGCGCCAGCAGCCCCGGGACAGGGGGCACAGTAGGGGAAAAACTGTTTTTT.

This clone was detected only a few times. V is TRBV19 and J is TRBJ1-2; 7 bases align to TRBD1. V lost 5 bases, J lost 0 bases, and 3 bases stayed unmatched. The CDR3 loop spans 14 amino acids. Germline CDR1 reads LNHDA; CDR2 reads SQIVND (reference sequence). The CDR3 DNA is TGTGCCAGTAGTCCCGGGACAGCTAACTATGGCTACACCTTC. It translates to CASSPGTANYGYTF.

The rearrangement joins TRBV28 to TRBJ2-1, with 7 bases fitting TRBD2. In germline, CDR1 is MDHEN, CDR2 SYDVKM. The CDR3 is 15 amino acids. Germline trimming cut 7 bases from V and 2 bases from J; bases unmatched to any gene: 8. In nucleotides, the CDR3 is TGTGCCAGCAACAAACCACTAGCGCCCTACAATGAGCAGTTCTTC. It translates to CASNKPLAPYNEQFF.